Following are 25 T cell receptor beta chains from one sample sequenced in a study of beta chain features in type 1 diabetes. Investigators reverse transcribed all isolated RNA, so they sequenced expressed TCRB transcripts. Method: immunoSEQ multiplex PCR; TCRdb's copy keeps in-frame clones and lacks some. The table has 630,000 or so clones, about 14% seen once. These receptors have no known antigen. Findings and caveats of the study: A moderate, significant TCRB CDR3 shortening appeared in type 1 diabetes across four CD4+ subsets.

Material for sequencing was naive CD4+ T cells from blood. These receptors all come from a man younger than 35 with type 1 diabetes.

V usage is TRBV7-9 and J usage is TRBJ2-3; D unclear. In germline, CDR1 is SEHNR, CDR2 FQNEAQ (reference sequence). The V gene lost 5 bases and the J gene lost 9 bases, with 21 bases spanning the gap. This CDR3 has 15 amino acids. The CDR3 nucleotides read TGTGCCAGCAGCCCTTCCTCTCGACGTTCAGCCACGCAGTATTTT. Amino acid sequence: CASSPSSRRSATQYF.

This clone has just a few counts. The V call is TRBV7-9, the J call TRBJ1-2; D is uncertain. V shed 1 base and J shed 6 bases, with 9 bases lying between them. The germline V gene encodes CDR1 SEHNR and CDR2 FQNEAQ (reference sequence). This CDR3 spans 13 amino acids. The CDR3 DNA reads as TGTGCCAGCAGCTTAGTCGCAGTGGATGGCTACACCTTC. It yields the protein CASSLVAVDGYTF.

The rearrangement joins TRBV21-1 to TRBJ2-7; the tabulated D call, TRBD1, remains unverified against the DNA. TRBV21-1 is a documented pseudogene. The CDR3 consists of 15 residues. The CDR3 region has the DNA TGTGCCAGCAGGCCAAAAGAGACAGGGTTCTTCGAGCAGTACTTC. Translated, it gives CASRPKETGFFEQYF.

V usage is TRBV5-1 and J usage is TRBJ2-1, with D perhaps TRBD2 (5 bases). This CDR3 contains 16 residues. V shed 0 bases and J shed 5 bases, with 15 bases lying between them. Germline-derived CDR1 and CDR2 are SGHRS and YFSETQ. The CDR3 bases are TGCGCCAGCAGCTTGGATCGGTCGGGGATCAACAATGAGCAGTTCTTC. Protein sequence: CASSLDRSGINNEQFF.

The CDR3 bases are TGCGCCAGCAGCCCCCCATCGGGGACTAGCGGGACCGGCGGGGAGCTGTTTTTT. Protein product: CASSPPSGTSGTGGELFF. V is TRBV5-1 and J is TRBJ2-2; TRBD2 matches at 13 bases. Germline CDR1 SGHRS, CDR2 YFSETQ. This CDR3 has 18 residues. V gave up 4 bases and J gave up 7 bases; unmatched junction bases: 13.

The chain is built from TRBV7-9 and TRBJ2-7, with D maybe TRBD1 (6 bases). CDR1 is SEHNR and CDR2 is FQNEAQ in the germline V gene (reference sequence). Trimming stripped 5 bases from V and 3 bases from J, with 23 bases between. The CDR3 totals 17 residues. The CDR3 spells CASSLLIQGLSDYEQYF. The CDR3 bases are TGTGCCAGCAGCCTTCTAATTCAGGGGCTTTCTGACTACGAGCAGTACTTC.

CDR3 sequence reads: CASSYNRDRVPEQYF. The CDR3 DNA sequence: TGTGCCAGCAGTTACAATCGGGACAGGGTCCCCGAGCAGTACTTC. This chain uses TRBV6-6 with TRBJ2-7; 9 nucleotides line up with TRBD1. Germline lookup yields CDR1 MNHNY and CDR2 SVGAGI (reference sequence). With 2 bases clipped from V and 6 bases from J, the junction kept 8 bases outside the gene matches. The CDR3 is 15 residues long.

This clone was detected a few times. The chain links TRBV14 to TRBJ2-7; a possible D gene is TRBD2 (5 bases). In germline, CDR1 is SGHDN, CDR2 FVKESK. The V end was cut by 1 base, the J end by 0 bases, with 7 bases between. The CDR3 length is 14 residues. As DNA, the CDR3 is TGTGCCAGCAGCCAAGGACTACTCTCCTACGAGCAGTACTTC. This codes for CASSQGLLSYEQYF.

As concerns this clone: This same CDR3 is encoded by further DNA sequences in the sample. This CDR3 is CASSLVGDTQYF. CDR3 DNA sequence: TGTGCCAGCAGCTTAGTGGGAGATACGCAGTATTTT. The rearrangement joins TRBV11-2 to TRBJ2-3; D call uncertain. The CDR3 covers 12 residues. CDR1 is SGHAT and CDR2 is FQNNGV in the germline V gene. The V end lost 1 base, the J end lost 5 bases, and 4 bases lay between the germline ends. Full variable domain (rest looked up from reference TRBV11-2 and TRBJ2-3): EAGVAQSPRYKIIEKRQSVAFWCNPISGHATLYWYQQILGQGPKLLIQFQNNGVVDDSQLPKDRFSAERLKGVDSTLKIQPAKLEDSAVYLCASSLVGDTQYFGPGTRLTVL.

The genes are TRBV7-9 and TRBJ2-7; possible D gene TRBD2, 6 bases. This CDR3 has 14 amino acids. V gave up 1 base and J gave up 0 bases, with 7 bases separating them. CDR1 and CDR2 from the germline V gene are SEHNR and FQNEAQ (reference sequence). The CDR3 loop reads CASSLDSGSYEQYF. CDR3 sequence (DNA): TGTGCCAGCAGCTTAGATAGCGGCTCCTACGAGCAGTACTTC.

The CDR3 region has the DNA TGTGCCAGCAGCGCGACAGAGATTAATTCACCCCTCCACTTT. As protein: CASSATEINSPLHF. The chain recombines TRBV9 with TRBJ1-6; D is possibly TRBD1 (5 bases). CDR3 length: 14 amino acids. Germline lookup yields CDR1 SGDLS and CDR2 YYNGEE. Trimming left V 3 bases short and J 6 bases short, with 10 bases between.

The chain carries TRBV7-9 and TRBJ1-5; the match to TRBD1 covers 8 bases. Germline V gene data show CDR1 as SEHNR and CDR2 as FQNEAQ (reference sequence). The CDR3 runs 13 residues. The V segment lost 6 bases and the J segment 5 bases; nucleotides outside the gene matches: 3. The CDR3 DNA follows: TGTGCCAGCAGTGGACAGGGCGATCAGCCCCAGCATTTT. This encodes CASSGQGDQPQHF.

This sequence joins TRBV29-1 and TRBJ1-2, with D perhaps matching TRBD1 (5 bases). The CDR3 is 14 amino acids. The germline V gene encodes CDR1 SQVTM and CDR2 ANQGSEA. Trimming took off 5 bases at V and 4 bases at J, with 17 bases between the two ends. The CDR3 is CSVQDPRQIYGYTF. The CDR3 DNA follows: TGCAGCGTTCAGGACCCTCGACAGATCTATGGCTACACCTTC.

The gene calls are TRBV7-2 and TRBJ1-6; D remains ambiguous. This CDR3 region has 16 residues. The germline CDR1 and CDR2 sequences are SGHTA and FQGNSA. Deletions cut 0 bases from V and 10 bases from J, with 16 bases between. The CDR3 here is CASSLAGLAKRSPLHF. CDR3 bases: TGTGCCAGCAGCTTAGCCGGATTGGCGAAGCGATCACCCCTCCACTTT.

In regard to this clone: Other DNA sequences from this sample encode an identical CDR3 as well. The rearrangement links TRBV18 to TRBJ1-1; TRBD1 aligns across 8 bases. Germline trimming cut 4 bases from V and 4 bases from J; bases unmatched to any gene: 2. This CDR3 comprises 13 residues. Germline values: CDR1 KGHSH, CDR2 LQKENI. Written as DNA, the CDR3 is TGTGCCAGCTCACGAACAGGGGGCACTGAAGCTTTCTTT. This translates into CASSRTGGTEAFF.

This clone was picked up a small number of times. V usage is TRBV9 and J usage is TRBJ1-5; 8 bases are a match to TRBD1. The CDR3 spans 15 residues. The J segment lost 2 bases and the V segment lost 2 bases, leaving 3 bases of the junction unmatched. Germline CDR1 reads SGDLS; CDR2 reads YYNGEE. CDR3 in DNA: TGTGCCAGCAGCGTGACAGGGGATGGCAATCAGCCCCAGCATTTT. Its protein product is CASSVTGDGNQPQHF.

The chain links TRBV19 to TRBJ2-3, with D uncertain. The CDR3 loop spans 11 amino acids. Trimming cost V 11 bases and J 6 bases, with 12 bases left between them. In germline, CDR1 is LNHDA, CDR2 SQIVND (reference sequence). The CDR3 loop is CARIGLDTQYF. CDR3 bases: TGTGCCCGCATCGGGCTGGATACGCAGTATTTT.

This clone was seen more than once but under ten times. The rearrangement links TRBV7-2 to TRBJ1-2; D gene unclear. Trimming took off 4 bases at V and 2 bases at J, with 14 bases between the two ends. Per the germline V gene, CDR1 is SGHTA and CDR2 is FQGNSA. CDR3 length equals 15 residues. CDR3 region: CASSSLIYRNYGYTF. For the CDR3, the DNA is TGTGCCAGCAGCTCGTTAATATATCGGAACTATGGCTACACCTTC.

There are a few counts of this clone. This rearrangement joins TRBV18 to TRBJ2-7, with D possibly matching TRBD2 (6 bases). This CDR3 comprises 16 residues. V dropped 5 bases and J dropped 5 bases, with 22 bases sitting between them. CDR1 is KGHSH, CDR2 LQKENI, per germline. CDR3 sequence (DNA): TGTGCCAGCTCAACACGGCGGGGCGGAACCCTTGACGAGCAGTACTTC. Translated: CASSTRRGGTLDEQYF.

In DNA, the CDR3 is TGTGCCAGCAGCGGACAGGGGTCTTCTGAGGGCTACACCTTC. It translates to CASSGQGSSEGYTF. The rearrangement uses TRBV7-9 and TRBJ1-2; 9 bases agree with TRBD1. CDR3 length equals 14 residues. Germline V gives CDR1 SEHNR, CDR2 FQNEAQ (reference sequence). V lost 5 bases and J lost 8; bases outside the gene matches: 9.

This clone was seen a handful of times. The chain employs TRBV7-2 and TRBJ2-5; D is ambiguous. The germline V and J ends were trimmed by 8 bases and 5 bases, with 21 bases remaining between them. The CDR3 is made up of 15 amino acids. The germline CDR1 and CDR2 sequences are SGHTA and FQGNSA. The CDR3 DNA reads TGTGCCAGCCTCACCGCGCGCGAGTCCGTGGAGACCCAGTACTTC. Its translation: CASLTARESVETQYF.

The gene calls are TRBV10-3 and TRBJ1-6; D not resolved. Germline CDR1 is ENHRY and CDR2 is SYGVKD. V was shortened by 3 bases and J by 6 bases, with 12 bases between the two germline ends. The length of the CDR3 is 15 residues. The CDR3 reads CAISDPGRGNSPLHF. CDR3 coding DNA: TGTGCCATCAGTGACCCCGGACGGGGTAATTCACCCCTCCACTTT.

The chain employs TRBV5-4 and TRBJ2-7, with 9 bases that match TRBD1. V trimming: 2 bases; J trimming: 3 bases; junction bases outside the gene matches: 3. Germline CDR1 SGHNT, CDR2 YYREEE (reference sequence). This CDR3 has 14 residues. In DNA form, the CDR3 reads TGTGCCAGCAGCTTACAGGGGGCCGGCTACGAGCAGTACTTC. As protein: CASSLQGAGYEQYF.

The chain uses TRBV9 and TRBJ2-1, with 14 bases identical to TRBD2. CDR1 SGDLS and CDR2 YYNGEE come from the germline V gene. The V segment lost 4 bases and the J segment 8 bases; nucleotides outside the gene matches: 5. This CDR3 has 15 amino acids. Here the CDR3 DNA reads TGTGCCAGCAGCCCGACTAGCGGGGGGGATTATGAGCAGTTCTTC. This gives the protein CASSPTSGGDYEQFF. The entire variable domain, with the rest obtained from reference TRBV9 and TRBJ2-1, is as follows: DSGVTQTPKHLITATGQRVTLRCSPRSGDLSVYWYQQSLDQGLQFLIQYYNGEERAKGNILERFSAQQFPDLHSELNLSSLELGDSALYFCASSPTSGGDYEQFFGPGTRLTVL.

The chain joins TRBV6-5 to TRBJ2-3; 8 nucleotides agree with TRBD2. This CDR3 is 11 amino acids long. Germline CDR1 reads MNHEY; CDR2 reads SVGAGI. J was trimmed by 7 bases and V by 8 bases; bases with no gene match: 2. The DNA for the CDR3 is TGTGCCAGCCGGGGGGGGTATACGCAGTATTTT. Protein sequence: CASRGGYTQYF.